This T cell receptor beta chain was recovered during a study of T cells after yellow fever vaccination. TCRdb processed the 5' RACE reads anew with MiXCR; each CDR3 protein has one entry. Here the sample spans hundreds of thousands of distinct CDR3 sequences, 13% being singletons. Germline CDR1 is SEHNR and CDR2 is FQNEAQ (reference sequence). V trimming: 9 bases; J trimming: 3 bases; junction bases outside the gene matches: 6. The CDR3 is 13 amino acids. This clonotype was counted between two and nine times. This chain links TRBV7-9 with TRBJ2-7; 9 nucleotides match TRBD1. The source material was PBMCs, sampled on the day of the yellow fever booster vaccination. This TCR came from a young man who received the YFV17D yellow fever vaccine. The CDR3 region is CASGTGTVYEQYF. The CDR3 region has the DNA TGTGCCAGTGGGACAGGGACTGTCTACGAGCAGTACTTC.